These 17 T cell receptor beta chains were sequenced from one sample in a study of blood T cells in healthy people across ages. Then a second PCR, running roughly 6 to 12 cycles, was carried out with a sample-barcoded 5' primer and a J-beta primer mix. Via MiXCR, TCRdb re-called the 5' RACE reads, giving one row per CDR3 protein. The data show 1.5 million to 2 million distinct CDR3 sequences, under 30% seen once. The sample consisted of blood. These receptors came from a woman in her 30s in good health.

This chain uses TRBV20-1 with TRBJ1-2; 7 bases are a match to TRBD1. Trimming cost V 0 bases and J 6 bases; bases outside gene matches: 4. The CDR3 spans 13 residues. Germline V gene lookup returns CDR1 DFQATT and CDR2 SNEGSKA (reference sequence). CDR3 region: CSARDQGGNGYTF. In DNA form, the CDR3 reads TGCAGTGCTAGAGATCAGGGGGGTAATGGCTACACCTTC.

This sequence joins TRBV20-1 and TRBJ2-7; D gene ambiguous. The germline gives CDR1 DFQATT, CDR2 SNEGSKA (reference sequence). This CDR3 has 13 amino acids. The DNA of the CDR3 is TGCAATGCAAACCCGGCGAGCTCCTACGAGCAGTACTTC. Its translation: CNANPASSYEQYF.

This clonotype showed up just a few times. The rearrangement links TRBV29-1 to TRBJ1-5; 9 bases match TRBD1. The germline V gene has CDR1 SQVTM and CDR2 ANQGSEA. The CDR3 loop spans 12 amino acids. V lost 7 bases to trimming and J lost 7 bases; unmatched junction nucleotides: 5. The CDR3 sequence: CSASTGGQPQHF. The DNA of the CDR3 is TGCAGCGCGTCTACAGGGGGCCAGCCCCAGCATTTT. The full variable domain, its missing parts supplied by reference TRBV29-1 and TRBJ1-5, is SAVISQKPSRDICQRGTSLTIQCQVDSQVTMMFWYRQQPGQSLTLIATANQGSEATYESGFVIDKFPISRPNLTFSTLTVSNMSPEDSSIYLCSASTGGQPQHFGDGTRLSIL.

The sample holds many counts of this clonotype. The chain carries TRBV10-3 and TRBJ2-7; no definite D call. Germline V gives CDR1 ENHRY, CDR2 SYGVKD. V was shortened by 7 bases and J by 4 bases, with 14 bases between the two germline ends. The CDR3 has 13 amino acids. The CDR3 coding sequence is TGTGCCATCAAAGCCCCGGAAGGGTACGAGCAGTACTTC. Its translation: CAIKAPEGYEQYF.

This clonotype was seen a handful of times. The rearrangement joins TRBV12-3 or TRBV12-4 to TRBJ1-4; D unresolved. The CDR3 covers 15 residues. Trimming removed 2 bases from V and 0 bases from J, with 7 bases in between. This chain's CDR3 is CASSLFGATNEKLFF. CDR3 DNA: TGTGCCAGCAGTTTATTTGGAGCAACTAATGAAAAACTGTTTTTT.

This clonotype was picked up many times. This chain links TRBV6-5 with TRBJ2-7, with 8 bases aligning to TRBD1. The trim removed 6 bases at V and 3 bases at J, leaving 7 bases unmatched. Germline values: CDR1 MNHEY, CDR2 SVGAGI. The CDR3 has 14 amino acids. In DNA form, the CDR3 reads TGTGCCAGCAGCCCCGGACAGGGCTACTACGAGCAGTACTTC. Residues: CASSPGQGYYEQYF.

This clonotype was counted at least ten times. This chain links TRBV7-9 with TRBJ2-1; possibly TRBD1 for D (6 bases). Germline CDR1 reads SEHNR; CDR2 reads FQNEAQ (reference sequence). V lost 5 bases to trimming and J lost 4 bases, with 15 bases between them. The CDR3 length is 15 residues. CDR3 coding DNA: TGTGCCAGCAGCCCCCCAGGGGTGGGGTACAATGAGCAGTTCTTC. This codes for CASSPPGVGYNEQFF.

This sequence joins TRBV14 and TRBJ2-5; D possibly corresponds to TRBD2 (6 bases). In germline, CDR1 is SGHDN, CDR2 FVKESK. The length of the CDR3 is 16 residues. V was cut by 0 bases and J by 3 bases, with 14 bases left in between. The CDR3: CASSQEGEVREETQYF. The DNA of the CDR3 is TGTGCCAGCAGCCAAGAGGGGGAGGTCAGGGAAGAGACCCAGTACTTC.

This clonotype was seen a few times. V gene TRBV4-1 combines with J gene TRBJ2-1; TRBD1 might be the D (5 bases). CDR3 size: 17 residues. The germline V and J ends were trimmed by 0 bases and 0 bases, with 12 bases remaining between them. The germline gives CDR1 MGHRA, CDR2 YSYEKL. The CDR3 region is CASSQDSRRGSYNEQFF. The CDR3 nucleotides read TGCGCCAGCAGCCAAGATAGCCGAAGGGGCTCCTACAATGAGCAGTTCTTC.

The gene calls are TRBV29-1 and TRBJ1-1; TRBD1 matches at 8 bases. Germline CDR1 reads SQVTM; CDR2 reads ANQGSEA. The length of the CDR3 is 12 residues. V gave up 6 bases and J gave up 4 bases; unmatched junction bases: 4. The CDR3 loop is CSVDRGLTEAFF. The CDR3 coding sequence is TGCAGCGTAGACAGGGGCCTCACTGAAGCTTTCTTT.

This clonotype was detected many times. The chain is built from TRBV28 and TRBJ1-6; D gene unclear. The CDR3 loop spans 15 amino acids. Germline values: CDR1 MDHEN, CDR2 SYDVKM. Trimming took 5 bases from V and 7 from J, leaving 15 bases between them. The CDR3 protein is CASSVPTGQNSPLHF. The DNA for the CDR3 is TGTGCCAGCAGTGTCCCAACCGGGCAGAATTCACCCCTCCACTTT.

The genes are TRBV7-3 and TRBJ2-1, with unresolved D. V was shortened by 2 bases and J by 9 bases, with 17 bases between the two germline ends. This CDR3 region has 15 residues. Germline V gene lookup returns CDR1 SGHTA and CDR2 FQGTGA. In nucleotides, the CDR3 is TGTGCCAGCAGCTTATCTGAAAGGTCTTCGGGTGAGCAGTTCTTC. It yields the protein CASSLSERSSGEQFF.

This clonotype was picked up many times. The V and J genes are TRBV20-1 and TRBJ2-1; TRBD2 matches at 7 bases. Germline CDR1 DFQATT, CDR2 SNEGSKA (reference sequence). Trimming cost V 1 base and J 5 bases; bases outside gene matches: 11. The CDR3 is 16 residues long. CDR3 loop: CSARAAPGLPNNEQFF. The CDR3 region has the DNA TGCAGTGCTAGAGCGGCCCCGGGACTACCAAACAATGAGCAGTTCTTC.

Points on this clonotype: Since a much larger clone is just one base distant, this may be a read error. This chain uses TRBV5-1 with TRBJ2-5; TRBD2 agrees at 8 bases. The CDR3 runs to 15 residues. The V and J ends lost 0 bases and 11 bases, in that order; junction bases with no gene match: 12. Germline CDR1 is SGHRS and CDR2 is YFSETQ. CDR3 residues: CASSLDPGGPREQYF. CDR3 sequence (DNA): TGCGCCAGCAGCTTGGACCCGGGAGGGCCCCGTGAGCAGTACTTC.

The V and J genes are TRBV4-1 and TRBJ2-2, with 7 bases lining up with TRBD1. After removal of 5 bases from V and 3 bases from J, the junction contained 9 bases not matched to a gene. The CDR3 sequence is 16 residues long. Germline CDR1 reads MGHRA; CDR2 reads YSYEKL. The CDR3 loop reads CASSAPGTEHTGELFF. Written as DNA, the CDR3 is TGCGCCAGCAGCGCACCCGGGACAGAACACACCGGGGAGCTGTTTTTT.

This clonotype was observed many times. The chain combines TRBV7-9 with TRBJ1-1; D gene unclear. Germline lookup yields CDR1 SEHNR and CDR2 FQNEAQ (reference sequence). Trimming removed 5 bases at V and 5 bases at J, with 12 bases between. CDR3 length equals 13 residues. Here the CDR3 reads CASSPRRATEAFF. The CDR3 DNA is TGTGCCAGCAGCCCACGTCGGGCAACTGAAGCTTTCTTT.

This chain connects TRBV28 to TRBJ2-5; D is perhaps TRBD1 or TRBD2 (5 bases each). V lost 10 bases and J lost 1, with 13 bases in between. Germline V CDR1 and CDR2: MDHEN, SYDVKM. There are 13 residues in the CDR3. The CDR3 sequence is CATLGGSQETQYF. The CDR3 DNA sequence: TGTGCCACCCTTGGGGGTTCCCAAGAGACCCAGTACTTC. The full variable domain, completed using reference TRBV28 and TRBJ2-5, is DVKVTQSSRYLVKRTGEKVFLECVQDMDHENMFWYRQDPGLGLRLIYFSYDVKMKEKGDIPEGYSVSREKKERFSLILESASTNQTSMYLCATLGGSQETQYFGPGTRLLVL.